The present T cell receptor (beta chain) was sequenced within a study of T cells in localized non-small cell lung cancer. The repertoire was sequenced with immunoSEQ multiplex PCR; TCRdb's copy has only in-frame clones and lacks some. The sample has about 78,000 clones, 70% to 90% seen once. The CDR3 sequence is 14 residues long. The V gene's germline CDR1 is SGHTA and CDR2 FQGNSA. Trimming took off 5 bases at V and 1 base at J, with 10 bases between the two ends. The sequence came from a man aged 35 to 69 with stage I lung adenocarcinoma. The J gene is TRBJ2-3, the V gene TRBV7-2; D is uncertain. Specimen: peripheral blood, collected before any cancer treatment. CDR3 in amino acids: CASSPRWGTDTQYF. The DNA for the CDR3 is TGTGCCAGCAGCCCCCGGTGGGGCACAGATACGCAGTATTTT.